Sequencing of this T cell receptor (beta chain) was carried out in a study of cytomegalovirus exposure and HLA in healthy donors. Study observations and caveats: There were some public TCRs occurring in many donors, but most TCR sequences were rare. The classifier reportedly diagnosed cytomegalovirus status with high sensitivity and specificity. Later on, an analysis found that several of the most significant clusters appeared to be linked to common viral pathogens, which included parvovirus B19. According to a later analysis, most TCR beta chains associated with CMV appeared HLA-restricted.

The CDR3 is 14 amino acids. The V gene's germline CDR1 is ENHRY and CDR2 SYGVKD. Trimming removed 8 bases at V and 2 bases at J, with 16 bases between. The study ran its PCR with 60 Vbeta and 13 Jbeta primers. The data were produced by immunoSEQ multiplex PCR, yet TCRdb's version contains in-frame clones alone and is incomplete. The data show under 250,000 clones, with 82% seen just once and 2.5% to 3.5% held by the top ten. As regards this clone: Its target is not known.

The receptor was isolated from a woman between 40 and 50 years old in good health and CMV-seronegative. Sequencing input: PBMCs. V gene TRBV10-3 combines with J gene TRBJ2-7, with D possibly TRBD1 on 6 matching bases. For the CDR3, the DNA is TGTGCCATCCGTACGGGCGAGGGGGCCTACGAGCAGTACTTC. It encodes CAIRTGEGAYEQYF.